The table lists the clone carrying this T cell receptor beta chain with many counts. These data belong to a study of early T cells in non-severe SARS-CoV-2 infection. MiXCR, run by TCRdb on the 5' RACE reads, gives a single entry per CDR3 protein. The sample holds over 55,000 distinct CDR3 sequences; around 13% are singletons and the top ten take 1.3%. This CDR3 is 13 amino acids long. In germline, CDR1 is SGHRS, CDR2 YFSETQ. After removal of 3 bases from V and 6 bases from J, the junction contained 3 bases not matched to a gene. Source material: whole blood. This TCR was recovered from an adult who was a healthcare worker with PCR-confirmed SARS-CoV-2 infection or an uninfected control (not recorded which). V is TRBV5-1 and J is TRBJ2-5; 9 bases are a match to TRBD1. CDR3 protein: CASSSQGAKTQYF. CDR3 DNA: TGCGCCAGCAGCTCACAGGGGGCAAAGACCCAGTACTTC. The whole variable domain, filled in from reference TRBV5-1 and TRBJ2-5, reads KAGVTQTPRYLIKTRGQQVTLSCSPISGHRSVSWYQQTPGQGLQFLFEYFSETQRNKGNFPGRFSGRQFSNSRSEMNVSTLELGDSALYLCASSSQGAKTQYFGPGTRLLVL.